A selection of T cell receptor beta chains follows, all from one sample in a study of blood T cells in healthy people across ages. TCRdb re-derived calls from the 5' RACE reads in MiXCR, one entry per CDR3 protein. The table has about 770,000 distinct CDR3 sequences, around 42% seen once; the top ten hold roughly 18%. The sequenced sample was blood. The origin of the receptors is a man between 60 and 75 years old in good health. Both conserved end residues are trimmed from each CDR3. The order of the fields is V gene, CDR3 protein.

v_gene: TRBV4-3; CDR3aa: ASSQERRDGVDTQY
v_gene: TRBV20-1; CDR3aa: SARASQGVRNTEAF
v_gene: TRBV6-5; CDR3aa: ASRPPRWKLKRGYT
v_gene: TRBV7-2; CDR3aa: ASAVKGGMGTQY
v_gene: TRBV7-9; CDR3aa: ASSSRGNTEAF
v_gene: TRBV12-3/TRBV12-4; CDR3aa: ASTGKKFYEQY
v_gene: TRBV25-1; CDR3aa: ASSSPGGGGEYSNQPQH
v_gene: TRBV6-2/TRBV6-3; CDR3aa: ASSQRYEQY
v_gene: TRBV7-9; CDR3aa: ASSTSRDRGLSNEKLF
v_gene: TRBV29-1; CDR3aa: SVERGDGLKTQY
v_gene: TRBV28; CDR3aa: ASSRRRDRVYEQY
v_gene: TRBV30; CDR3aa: AWSAQGYTEAF
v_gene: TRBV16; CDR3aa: ASSQWASSQYGYT
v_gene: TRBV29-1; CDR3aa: SVEKGIGNTEAF
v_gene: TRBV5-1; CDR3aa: ASSVAGARYNEQF
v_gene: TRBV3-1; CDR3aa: ASSQSDRGPDTQY
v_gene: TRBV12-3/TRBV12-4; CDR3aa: ASSLGDYNEQF
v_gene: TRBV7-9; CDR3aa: ASSTRQGREQY
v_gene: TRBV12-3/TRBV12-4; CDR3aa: ASSAIRDIVNYGYT
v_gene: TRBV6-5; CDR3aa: ASSDGDMNTEAF
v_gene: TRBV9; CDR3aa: ASSPRDRAPGELF
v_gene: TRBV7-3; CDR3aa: ASSLRGTGVSNEQF
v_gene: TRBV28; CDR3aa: ASRKRVSYEQY
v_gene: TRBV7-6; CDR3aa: ASTSTQETQY